This T cell receptor (beta chain) originates from a study of T cells in Graves' hyperthyroidism and ophthalmopathy. Per germline, CDR1 MNHEY and CDR2 SVGEGT. The CDR3 covers 18 residues. Deletions cut 3 bases from V and 4 bases from J, with 22 bases between. This clonotype was detected a few times. Amplified TCR beta CDR3 regions derived from RNA transcripts. When the TCR CDR3 underwent first-round RT-PCR, the HTBI primer set was used. TCRdb called the multiplex PCR reads again in MiXCR, with one record for every CDR3 protein. The repertoire holds approximately 400,000 distinct CDR3 sequences, approximately 14% seen once, with around 14% in the top ten.

This chain uses TRBV6-2 or TRBV6-3 with TRBJ2-1, with D uncertain. The sequencing input was blood. This TCR was sampled from a woman aged 18-29 years with Graves' hyperthyroidism. For the CDR3, the DNA is TGTGCCAGCAGTTATATTAGTAGAGCCCGAAGAGTATACAATGAGCAGTTCTTC. The encoded protein is CASSYISRARRVYNEQFF.